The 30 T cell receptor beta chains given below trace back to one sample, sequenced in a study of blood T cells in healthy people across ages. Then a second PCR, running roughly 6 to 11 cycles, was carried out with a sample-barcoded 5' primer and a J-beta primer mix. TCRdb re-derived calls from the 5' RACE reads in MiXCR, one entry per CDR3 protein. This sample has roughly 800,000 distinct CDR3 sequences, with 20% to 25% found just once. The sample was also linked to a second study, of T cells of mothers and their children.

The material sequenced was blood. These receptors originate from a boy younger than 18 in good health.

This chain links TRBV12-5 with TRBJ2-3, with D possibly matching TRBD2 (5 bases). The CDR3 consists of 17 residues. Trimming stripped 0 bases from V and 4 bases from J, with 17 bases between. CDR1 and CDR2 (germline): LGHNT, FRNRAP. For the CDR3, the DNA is TGTGCTAGTGGTTTGGTACGCCTACCCGAGAGGGCAGATACGCAGTATTTT. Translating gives CASGLVRLPERADTQYF.

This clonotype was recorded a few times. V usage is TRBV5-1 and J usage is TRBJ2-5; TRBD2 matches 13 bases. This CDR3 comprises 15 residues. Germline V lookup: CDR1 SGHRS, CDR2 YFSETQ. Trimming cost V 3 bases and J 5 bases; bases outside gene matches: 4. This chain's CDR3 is CASSWMGLAGETQYF. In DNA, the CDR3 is TGCGCCAGCAGCTGGATGGGACTAGCGGGGGAGACCCAGTACTTC.

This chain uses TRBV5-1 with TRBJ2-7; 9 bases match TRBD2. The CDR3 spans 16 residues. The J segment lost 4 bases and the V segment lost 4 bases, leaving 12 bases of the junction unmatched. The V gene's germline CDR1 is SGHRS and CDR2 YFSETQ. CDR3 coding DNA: TGCGCCAGCAGCCCTGGACTAGCGCCTGGGGCTTACGAGCAGTACTTC. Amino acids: CASSPGLAPGAYEQYF.

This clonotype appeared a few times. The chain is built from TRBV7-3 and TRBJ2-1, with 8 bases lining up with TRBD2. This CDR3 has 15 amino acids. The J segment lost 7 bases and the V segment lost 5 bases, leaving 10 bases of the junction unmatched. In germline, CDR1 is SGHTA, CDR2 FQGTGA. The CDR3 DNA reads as TGTGCCAGCAGCACTCAGGGGACTAGTGGTAATGAGCAGTTCTTC. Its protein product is CASSTQGTSGNEQFF.

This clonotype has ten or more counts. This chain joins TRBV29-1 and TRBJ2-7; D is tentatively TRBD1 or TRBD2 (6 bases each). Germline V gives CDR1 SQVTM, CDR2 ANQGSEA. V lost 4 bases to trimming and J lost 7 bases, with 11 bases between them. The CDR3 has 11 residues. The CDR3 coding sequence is TGCAGCGTTGTGAGGGGGGAGGAGCAGTACTTC. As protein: CSVVRGEEQYF.

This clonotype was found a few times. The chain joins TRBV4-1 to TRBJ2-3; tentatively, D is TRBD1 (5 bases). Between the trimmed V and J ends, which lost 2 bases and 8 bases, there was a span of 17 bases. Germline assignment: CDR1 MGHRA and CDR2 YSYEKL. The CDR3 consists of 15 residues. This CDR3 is CASSQFSGRPGTQYF. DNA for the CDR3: TGCGCCAGCAGCCAATTTTCAGGGCGCCCAGGTACGCAGTATTTT.

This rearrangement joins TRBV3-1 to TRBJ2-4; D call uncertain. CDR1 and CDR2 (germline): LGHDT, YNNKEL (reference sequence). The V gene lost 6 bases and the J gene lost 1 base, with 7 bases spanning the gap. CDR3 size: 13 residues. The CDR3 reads CASRGNAKNIQYF. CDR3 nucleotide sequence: TGTGCCAGCAGAGGGAATGCCAAAAACATTCAGTACTTC.

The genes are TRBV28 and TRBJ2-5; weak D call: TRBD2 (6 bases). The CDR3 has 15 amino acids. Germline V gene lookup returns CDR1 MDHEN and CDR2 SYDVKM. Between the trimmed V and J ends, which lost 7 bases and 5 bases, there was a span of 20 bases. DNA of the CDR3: TGTGCCAGCACCCTTGTGGGGCGGGGAGAGGAGACCCAGTACTTC. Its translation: CASTLVGRGEETQYF. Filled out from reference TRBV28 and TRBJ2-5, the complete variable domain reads DVKVTQSSRYLVKRTGEKVFLECVQDMDHENMFWYRQDPGLGLRLIYFSYDVKMKEKGDIPEGYSVSREKKERFSLILESASTNQTSMYLCASTLVGRGEETQYFGPGTRLLVL.

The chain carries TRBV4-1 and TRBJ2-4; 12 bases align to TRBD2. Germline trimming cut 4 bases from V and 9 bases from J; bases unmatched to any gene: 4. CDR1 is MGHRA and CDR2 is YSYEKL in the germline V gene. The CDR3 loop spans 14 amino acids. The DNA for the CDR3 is TGCGCCAGCAGCCCAGGACTAGCGGGAAGCATTCAGTACTTC. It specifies CASSPGLAGSIQYF.

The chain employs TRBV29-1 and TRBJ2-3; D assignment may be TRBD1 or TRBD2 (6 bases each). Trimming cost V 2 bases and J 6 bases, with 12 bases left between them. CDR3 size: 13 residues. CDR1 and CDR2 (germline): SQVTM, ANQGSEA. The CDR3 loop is CSVETGAEDTQYF. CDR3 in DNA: TGCAGCGTTGAAACGGGGGCCGAGGATACGCAGTATTTT.

The CDR3: CATGQGVREQYF. The CDR3 DNA sequence: TGTGCCACTGGACAGGGGGTACGCGAGCAGTACTTC. V usage is TRBV27 and J usage is TRBJ2-7, with 10 positions matching TRBD1. This CDR3 is 12 amino acids long. Germline CDR1 MNHEY, CDR2 SMNVEV (reference sequence). Trimming removed 10 bases from V and 6 bases from J; junction bases left unmatched: 6.

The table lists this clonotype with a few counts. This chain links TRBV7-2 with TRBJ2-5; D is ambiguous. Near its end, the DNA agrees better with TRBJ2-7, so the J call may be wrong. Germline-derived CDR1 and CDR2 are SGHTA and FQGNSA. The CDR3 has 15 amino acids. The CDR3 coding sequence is TGTGCCAGCAGCTTAGTGTCCGTCAGTTCCTACGAGCAGTACTTC. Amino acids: CASSLVSVSSYEQYF.

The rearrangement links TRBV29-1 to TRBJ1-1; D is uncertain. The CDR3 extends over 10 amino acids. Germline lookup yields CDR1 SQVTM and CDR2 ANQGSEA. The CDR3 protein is CSGGMEKPFF. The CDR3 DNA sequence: TGCAGTGGTGGCATGGAGAAGCCTTTCTTT.

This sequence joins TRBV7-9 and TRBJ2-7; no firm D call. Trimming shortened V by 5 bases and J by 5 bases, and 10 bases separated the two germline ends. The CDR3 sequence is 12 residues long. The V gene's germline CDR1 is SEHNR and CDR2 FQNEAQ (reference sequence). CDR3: CASSPGFNEQYF. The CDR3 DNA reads TGTGCCAGCAGCCCAGGCTTCAACGAGCAGTACTTC.

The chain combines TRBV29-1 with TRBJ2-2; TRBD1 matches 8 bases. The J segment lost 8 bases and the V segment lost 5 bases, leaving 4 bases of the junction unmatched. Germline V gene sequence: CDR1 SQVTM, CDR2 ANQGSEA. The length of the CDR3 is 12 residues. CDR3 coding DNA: TGCAGCGTTTGGACAGGGCGTGGGGAGCTGTTTTTT. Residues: CSVWTGRGELFF.

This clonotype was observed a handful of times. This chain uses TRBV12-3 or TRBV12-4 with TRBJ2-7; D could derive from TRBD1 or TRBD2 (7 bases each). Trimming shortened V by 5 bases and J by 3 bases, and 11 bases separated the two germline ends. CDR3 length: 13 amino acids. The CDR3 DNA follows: TGTGCCAGCAGTGCCAGGGGGGGCTACGAGCAGTACTTC. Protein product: CASSARGGYEQYF.

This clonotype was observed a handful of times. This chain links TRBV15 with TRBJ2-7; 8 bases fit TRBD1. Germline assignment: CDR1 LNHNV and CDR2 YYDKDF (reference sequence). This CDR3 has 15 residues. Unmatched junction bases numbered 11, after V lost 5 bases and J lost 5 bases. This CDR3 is CATSDRRDRPNEQYF. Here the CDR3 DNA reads TGTGCCACCAGCGACAGACGGGACAGGCCCAACGAGCAGTACTTC.

In DNA, the CDR3 is TGTGCCAGCAGTAAACTTAGGACACCGAGTGGTGAGCAGTTCTTC. This encodes CASSKLRTPSGEQFF. This rearrangement joins TRBV2 to TRBJ2-1, with a possible D match to TRBD1 (5 bases). Trimming cost V 5 bases and J 9 bases, with 20 bases left between them. The germline gives CDR1 SNHLY, CDR2 FYNNEI. There are 15 residues in the CDR3. Using reference TRBV2 and TRBJ2-1 for the parts outside the CDR3, the full variable domain is EPEVTQTPSHQVTQMGQEVILRCVPISNHLYFYWYRQILGQKVEFLVSFYNNEISEKSEIFDDQFSVERPDGSNFTLKIRSTKLEDSAMYFCASSKLRTPSGEQFFGPGTRLTVL.

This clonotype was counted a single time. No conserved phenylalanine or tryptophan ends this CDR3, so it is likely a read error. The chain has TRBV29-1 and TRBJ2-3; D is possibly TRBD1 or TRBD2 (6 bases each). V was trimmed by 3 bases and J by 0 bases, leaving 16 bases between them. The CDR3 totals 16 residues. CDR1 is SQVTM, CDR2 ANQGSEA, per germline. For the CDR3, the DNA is TGCAGCGTTGAGGAGGAGCGGAGGGGGAGCACAGATACGCAGTATTTA. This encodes CSVEEERRGSTDTQYL.

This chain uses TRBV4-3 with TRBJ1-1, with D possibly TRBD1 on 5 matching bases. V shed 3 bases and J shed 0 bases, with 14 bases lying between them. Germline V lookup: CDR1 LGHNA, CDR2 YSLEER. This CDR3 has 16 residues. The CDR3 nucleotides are TGCGCCAGCAGCCAGGGGTTGGGGGGGTTGAACACTGAAGCTTTCTTT. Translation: CASSQGLGGLNTEAFF.

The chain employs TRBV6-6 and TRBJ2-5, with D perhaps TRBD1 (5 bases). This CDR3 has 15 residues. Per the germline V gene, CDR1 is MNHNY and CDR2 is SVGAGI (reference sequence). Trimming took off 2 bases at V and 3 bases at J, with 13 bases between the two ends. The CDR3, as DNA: TGTGCCAGCAGTTACGATCCAGGGATTGAAGAGACCCAGTACTTC. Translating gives CASSYDPGIEETQYF.

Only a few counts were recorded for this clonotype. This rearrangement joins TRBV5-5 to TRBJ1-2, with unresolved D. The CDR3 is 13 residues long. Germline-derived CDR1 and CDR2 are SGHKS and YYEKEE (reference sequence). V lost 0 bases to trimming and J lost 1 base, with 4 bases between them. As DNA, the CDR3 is TGTGCCAGCAGCTTGGTAGATAACTATGGCTACACCTTC. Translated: CASSLVDNYGYTF.

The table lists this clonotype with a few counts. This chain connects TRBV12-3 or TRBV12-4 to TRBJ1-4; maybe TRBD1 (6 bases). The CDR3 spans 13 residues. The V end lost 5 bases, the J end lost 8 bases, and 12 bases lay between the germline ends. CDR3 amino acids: CASSVQGGEKLFF. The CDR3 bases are TGTGCCAGCAGTGTACAGGGCGGAGAAAAACTGTTTTTT.

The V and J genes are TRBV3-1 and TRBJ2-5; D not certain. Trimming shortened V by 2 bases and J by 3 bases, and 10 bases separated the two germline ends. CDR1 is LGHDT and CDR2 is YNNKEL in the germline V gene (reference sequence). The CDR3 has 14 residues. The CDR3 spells CASSQKVFEETQYF. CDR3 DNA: TGTGCCAGCAGCCAAAAAGTCTTTGAAGAGACCCAGTACTTC.

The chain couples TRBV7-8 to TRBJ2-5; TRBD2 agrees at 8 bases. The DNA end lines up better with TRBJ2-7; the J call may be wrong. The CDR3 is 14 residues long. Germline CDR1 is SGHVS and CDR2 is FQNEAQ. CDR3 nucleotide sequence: TGTGCCAGCAGCTTGGGACTAGGTGTCTACGAGCAGTACTTC. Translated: CASSLGLGVYEQYF.

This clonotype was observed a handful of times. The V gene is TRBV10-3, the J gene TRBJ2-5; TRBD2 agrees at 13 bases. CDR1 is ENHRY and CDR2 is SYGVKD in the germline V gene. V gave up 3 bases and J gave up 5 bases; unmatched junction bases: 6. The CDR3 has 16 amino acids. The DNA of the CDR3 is TGTGCCATCAGTGAAGGACTAGCGGGAGTCGGGGAGACCCAGTACTTC. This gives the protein CAISEGLAGVGETQYF.

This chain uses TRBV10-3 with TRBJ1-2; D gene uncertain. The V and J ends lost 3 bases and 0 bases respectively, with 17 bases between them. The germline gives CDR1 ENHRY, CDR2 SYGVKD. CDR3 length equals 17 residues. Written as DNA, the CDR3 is TGTGCCATCAGTGAAAATGGACGGATAAACACTAACTATGGCTACACCTTC. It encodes CAISENGRINTNYGYTF.

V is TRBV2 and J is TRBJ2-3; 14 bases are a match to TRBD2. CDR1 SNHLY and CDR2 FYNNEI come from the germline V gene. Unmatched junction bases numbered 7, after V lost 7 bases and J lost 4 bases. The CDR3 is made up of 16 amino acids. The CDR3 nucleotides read TGTGCCAGCACCGGACTAGCGGGGGGCAGATCAGATACGCAGTATTTT. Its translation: CASTGLAGGRSDTQYF.

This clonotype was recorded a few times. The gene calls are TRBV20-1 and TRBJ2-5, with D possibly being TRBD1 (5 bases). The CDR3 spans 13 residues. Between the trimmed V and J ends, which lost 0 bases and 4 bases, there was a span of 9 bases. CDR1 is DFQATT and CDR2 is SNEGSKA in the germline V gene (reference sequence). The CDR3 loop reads CSARDMGRETQYF. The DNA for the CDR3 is TGCAGTGCTAGAGATATGGGGCGAGAGACCCAGTACTTC.

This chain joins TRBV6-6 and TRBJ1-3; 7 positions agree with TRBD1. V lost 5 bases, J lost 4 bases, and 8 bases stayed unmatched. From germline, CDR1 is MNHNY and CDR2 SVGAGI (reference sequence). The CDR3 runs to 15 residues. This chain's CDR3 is CASSVPTGAGNTIYF. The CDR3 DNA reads TGTGCCAGCAGTGTACCAACAGGGGCCGGAAACACCATATATTTT.